The entry that follows covers one TCR beta chain sequence. Profiled with immunoSEQ multiplex PCR; TCRdb holds only in-frame clones, not every one. The profile covers some 660,000 clones, with around 87% appearing a single time and roughly 0.0086% taken by the ten largest. The record originates from a study of shared T cell receptors in the human thymus. This sample also appeared in a second study, on human thymus T cells. That paper notes: Infants, healthy and Finnish, who were having corrective surgery for congenital heart defects served as donors. The study used thymus tissue resected during corrective heart surgery. Repertoires from thymus and blood appeared to show biased V and J gene usage.

The receptor comes from a boy younger than two with a congenital heart defect. The sample comprised thymocytes.

The CDR3 spells CSVESRGETQYF. As DNA, the CDR3 is TGCAGCGTTGAGTCCAGGGGAGAGACCCAGTACTTC. The chain joins TRBV29-1 to TRBJ2-5, with TRBD1 as a possible D gene (6 bases). The V and J ends lost 3 bases and 4 bases respectively, with 9 bases between them. The CDR3 length is 12 residues. Germline CDR1 SQVTM, CDR2 ANQGSEA. The entire variable domain, with the rest obtained from reference TRBV29-1 and TRBJ2-5, is as follows: SAVISQKPSRDICQRGTSLTIQCQVDSQVTMMFWYRQQPGQSLTLIATANQGSEATYESGFVIDKFPISRPNLTFSTLTVSNMSPEDSSIYLCSVESRGETQYFGPGTRLLVL.